The 5 T cell receptor beta chains reported below all come from one sample, sequenced in a study of Ad26.COV2.S vaccination and SARS-CoV-2 variants. Generated by immunoSEQ multiplex PCR, the TCRdb table keeps only in-frame clones and is missing some. The data contain about 94,000 clones, 82% of them singletons. The material sequenced was peripheral blood, taken after recovery from COVID-19. Receptors originate from a human donor who had recovered from COVID-19.

In nucleotides, the CDR3 is TGTGCCAGCAGCTTAGATCTCTGGCAGGGTGATGAAAAACTGTTTTTT. Its translation is CASSLDLWQGDEKLFF. This chain connects TRBV11-2 to TRBJ1-4, with D perhaps TRBD1 (5 bases). The CDR3 sequence is 16 residues long. Per germline, CDR1 SGHAT and CDR2 FQNNGV. V shed 0 bases and J shed 6 bases, with 14 bases lying between them.

The gene calls are TRBV15 and TRBJ2-1; the match to TRBD1 covers 8 bases. Germline values: CDR1 LNHNV, CDR2 YYDKDF (reference sequence). This CDR3 contains 14 residues. With 6 bases clipped from V and 5 bases from J, the junction kept 6 bases outside the gene matches. In DNA, the CDR3 is TGTGCCACCAGGAGGGACAGGCCTAACAATGAGCAGTTCTTC. It is translated as CATRRDRPNNEQFF.

The chain uses TRBV7-2 and TRBJ2-2, with D maybe TRBD2 (6 bases). The CDR3 spans 15 residues. The V end was cut by 3 bases, the J end by 2 bases, with 10 bases between. Germline loops: CDR1 SGHTA, CDR2 FQGNSA. The CDR3 DNA reads TGTGCCAGCAGCTTCCGGGGGTTAAACACCGGGGAGCTGTTTTTT. It specifies CASSFRGLNTGELFF.

V and J are TRBV9 and TRBJ2-2, with 8 bases fitting TRBD1. Germline V gives CDR1 SGDLS, CDR2 YYNGEE. The CDR3 consists of 17 residues. V shed 0 bases and J 5 bases; nucleotides not matched to a gene: 9. CDR3 loop: CASSVEGTGVWTGELFF. CDR3 sequence (DNA): TGTGCCAGCAGCGTAGAAGGGACAGGAGTCTGGACCGGGGAGCTGTTTTTT. Using reference TRBV9 and TRBJ2-2 for the parts outside the CDR3, the full variable domain is DSGVTQTPKHLITATGQRVTLRCSPRSGDLSVYWYQQSLDQGLQFLIQYYNGEERAKGNILERFSAQQFPDLHSELNLSSLELGDSALYFCASSVEGTGVWTGELFFGEGSRLTVL.

The chain has TRBV27 and TRBJ2-2; TRBD2 agrees at 10 bases. The J segment lost 7 bases and the V segment lost 2 bases, leaving 4 bases of the junction unmatched. The germline V gene has CDR1 MNHEY and CDR2 SMNVEV (reference sequence). The CDR3 consists of 15 residues. The CDR3: CASSLSGRGSGELFF. CDR3 sequence (DNA): TGTGCCAGCAGTTTAAGCGGGAGGGGGAGCGGGGAGCTGTTTTTT.